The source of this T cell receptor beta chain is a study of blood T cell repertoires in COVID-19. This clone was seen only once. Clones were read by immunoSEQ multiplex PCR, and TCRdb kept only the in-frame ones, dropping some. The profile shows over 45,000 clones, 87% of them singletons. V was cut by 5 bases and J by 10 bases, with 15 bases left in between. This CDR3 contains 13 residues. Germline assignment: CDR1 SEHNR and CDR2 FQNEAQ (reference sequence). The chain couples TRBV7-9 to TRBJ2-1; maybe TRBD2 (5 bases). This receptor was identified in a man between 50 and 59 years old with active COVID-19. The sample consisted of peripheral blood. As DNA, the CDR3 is TGTGCCAGCAGCCGCGAGGGATTAGGGGAGCAGTTCTTC. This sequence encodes CASSREGLGEQFF.